This T cell receptor (beta chain) was retrieved from a study of cytomegalovirus exposure and HLA in healthy donors. It was with 60 Vbeta and 13 Jbeta primers that the PCR ran. Using immunoSEQ multiplex PCR, the repertoire was profiled, and TCRdb retains in-frame clones only, with some absent. The data show about 97,000 clones, over 75% seen once. Per the germline V gene, CDR1 is MNHEY and CDR2 is SVGAGI. CDR3 length equals 14 residues. V lost 6 bases and J 1 base, leaving 12 bases between the germline ends. This TCR derives from a man aged 40-50 years in good health and CMV-seropositive. The V call is TRBV6-5, the J call TRBJ1-1; D is unclear. What was sequenced was PBMCs. CDR3: CASRNHPGNTEAFF. CDR3 DNA sequence: TGTGCCAGCAGAAATCATCCAGGGAACACTGAAGCTTTCTTT.